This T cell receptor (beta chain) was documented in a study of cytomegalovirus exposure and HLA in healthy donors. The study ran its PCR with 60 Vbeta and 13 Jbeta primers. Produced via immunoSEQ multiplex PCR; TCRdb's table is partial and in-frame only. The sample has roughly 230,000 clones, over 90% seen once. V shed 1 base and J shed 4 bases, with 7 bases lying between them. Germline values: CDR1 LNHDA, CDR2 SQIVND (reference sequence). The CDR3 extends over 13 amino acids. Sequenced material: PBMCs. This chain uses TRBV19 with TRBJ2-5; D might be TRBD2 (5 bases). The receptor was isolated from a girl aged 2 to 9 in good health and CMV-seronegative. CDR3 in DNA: TGTGCCAGTAGTATAGGGCGGGCAGAGACCCAGTACTTC. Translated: CASSIGRAETQYF.